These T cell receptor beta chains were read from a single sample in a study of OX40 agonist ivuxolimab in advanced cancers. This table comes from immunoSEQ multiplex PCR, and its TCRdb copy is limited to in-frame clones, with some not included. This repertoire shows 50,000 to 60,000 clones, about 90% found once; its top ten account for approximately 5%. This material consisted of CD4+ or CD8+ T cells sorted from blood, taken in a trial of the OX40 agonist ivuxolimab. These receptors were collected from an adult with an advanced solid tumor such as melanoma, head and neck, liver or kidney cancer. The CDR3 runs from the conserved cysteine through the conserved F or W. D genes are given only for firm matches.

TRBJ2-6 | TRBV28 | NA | CASSLGGSGANVLTF
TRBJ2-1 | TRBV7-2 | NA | CASSLDFANEQFF
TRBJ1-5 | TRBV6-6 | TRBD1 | CASTWDREHNQPQHF
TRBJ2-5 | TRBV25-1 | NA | CASSEAQSETQYF
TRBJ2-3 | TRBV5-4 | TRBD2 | CASSPGALAGGFRITDTQYF
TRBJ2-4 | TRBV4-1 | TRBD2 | CASSKGLAGGRAKNIQYF
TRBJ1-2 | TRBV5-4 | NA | CASTWRDQGGYTF
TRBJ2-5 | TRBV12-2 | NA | CASRLVREETQYF
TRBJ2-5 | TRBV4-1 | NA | CASSPGQGSKETQYF
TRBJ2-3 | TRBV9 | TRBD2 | CASSVGSGGSTDTQYF
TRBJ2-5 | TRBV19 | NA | CASSIREGTDFQETQYF
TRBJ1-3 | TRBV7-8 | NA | CASSLGGTAGNTIYF
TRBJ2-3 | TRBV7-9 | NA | CASSLRGASVTDTQYF
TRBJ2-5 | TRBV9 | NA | CASSTQGRGLGETQYF
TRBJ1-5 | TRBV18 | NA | CASSSYGNQPQHF
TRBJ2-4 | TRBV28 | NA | CASTQPNRDLAKNIQYF
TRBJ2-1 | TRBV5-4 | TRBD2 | CASSRTSGRDEQFF
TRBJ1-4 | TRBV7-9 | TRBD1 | CASSLKGAGEKLFF
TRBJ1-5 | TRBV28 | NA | CATTNLVQPQHF
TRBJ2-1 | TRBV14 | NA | CASSQDSKGWEQFF
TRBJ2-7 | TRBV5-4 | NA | CASSPTGRGYEQYF
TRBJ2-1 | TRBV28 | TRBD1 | CASSLPRGTGAGDEQFF
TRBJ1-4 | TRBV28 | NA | CASSLTGPTSGEKLFF
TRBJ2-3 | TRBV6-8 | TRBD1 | CASSDRGGWPLYF
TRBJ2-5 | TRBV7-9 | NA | CASSLRDSIQETQYF
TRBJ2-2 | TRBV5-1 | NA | CASSKTANTGELFF